Listed below are T cell receptor beta chains from one sample, sequenced in a study of molecular identifiers for immune sequencing clone quantification. TCRdb reprocessed the PCR reads via MiXCR and lists one record per CDR3 protein. This table holds about 500,000 distinct CDR3 sequences, about 25% found once. The material sequenced was naive CD8+ T cells from blood, with Jurkat cell RNA spiked in. The source of these receptors is a human donor in good health. Some libraries in this study had Jurkat cell RNA spiked in. Both conserved end residues are part of each CDR3. The D gene is left open where the match is weak. Clone size is stated in some rows and not others, as once, few, many or a class when expanded.

D	size	V	J	DNA	CDR3
.	.	TRBV12-5	TRBJ1-1	TGTGCTGGTGCCGTAGACAGGAACACTGAAGCTTTCTTT	CAGAVDRNTEAFF
.	.	TRBV5-4	TRBJ2-3	TGTGCCAGCAGTCTTACAGATCGGGTCGATACGCAGTATTTT	CASSLTDRVDTQYF
TRBD1	many	TRBV12-3/TRBV12-4	TRBJ1-2	TGTGCCAGCAGTCCACCGGGACAGTGGAACTATGGCTACACCTTC	CASSPPGQWNYGYTF
TRBD1	many	TRBV14	TRBJ2-3	TGTGCCAGCAGTCCTTTCCAGGGGGCATCCGAGGGCACAGATACGCAGTATTTT	CASSPFQGASEGTDTQYF
.	many	TRBV7-9	TRBJ1-4	TGTGCCAGCAGCCAGGGGTACTATACTAATGAAAAACTGTTTTTT	CASSQGYYTNEKLFF
TRBD2	few	TRBV7-6	TRBJ2-5	TGTGCCAGCAGGACCACTAGCGGGGTTAACCAAGAGACCCAGTACTTC	CASRTTSGVNQETQYF
.	few	TRBV20-1	TRBJ1-2	TGCAGTGCTAGTGCGGGGTATGGCTACACCTTC	CSASAGYGYTF
.	.	TRBV24-1	TRBJ2-5	TGTGCCACCAGTGATTTCTCAACTTACGACAGTTCCAGCGATTCGGAGACCCAGTACTTC	CATSDFSTYDSSSDSETQYF
.	many	TRBV30	TRBJ2-3	TGTGCCTGGAGTGTCCTAGACACAGATACGCAGTATTTT	CAWSVLDTDTQYF
.	.	TRBV5-6	TRBJ1-3	TGTGCCAGCAGCTTGGCGTCGGGAAACACCATATATTTT	CASSLASGNTIYF
TRBD1	.	TRBV4-1	TRBJ1-3	TGCGCCAGCAGACAGGGGGCTGGAAACACCATATATTTT	CASRQGAGNTIYF
.	many	TRBV6-6	TRBJ1-4	TGTGCCAGCAGTTACCGGGCGGTGGATGAAAAACTGTTTTTT	CASSYRAVDEKLFF
.	few	TRBV5-4	TRBJ2-2	TGTGCCAGCAGCCCGGGGACTCCGAGAACCGGGGAGCTGTTTTTT	CASSPGTPRTGELFF
.	many	TRBV5-6	TRBJ1-5	TGTGCCAGCAGCCCCGGGGCAGGACAGCCCCAGCATTTT	CASSPGAGQPQHF
TRBD2	.	TRBV3-1	TRBJ2-3	TGTGCCAGCAGGCGACGGGGACTAGCGGGGGGAAGCACAGATACGCAGTATTTT	CASRRRGLAGGSTDTQYF
.	many	TRBV30	TRBJ1-1	TGTGCCTGGAGTGAGGCGGGGAACACTGAAGCTTTCTTT	CAWSEAGNTEAFF
.	.	TRBV4-2	TRBJ1-1	TGTGCCAGCAGCCATGGGGAGATGAACACTGAAGCTTTCTTT	CASSHGEMNTEAFF
.	many	TRBV7-2	TRBJ2-1	TGTGCCAGCAGCTTAGTAGGTTACAATGAGCAGTTCTTC	CASSLVGYNEQFF
.	.	TRBV4-3	TRBJ2-7	TGCGCCAGCAGCCAAGGAGGGGGATTCGGGTACGAGCAGTACTTC	CASSQGGGFGYEQYF
.	.	TRBV7-6	TRBJ2-1	TGTGCCAGCGCAGCCTACAATGAGCAGTTCTTC	CASAAYNEQFF
.	few	TRBV4-2	TRBJ2-7	TGTGCCAGCAGCCAAGAGATAGCCGGCGAGCAGTACTTC	CASSQEIAGEQYF
.	many	TRBV18	TRBJ2-3	TGTGCCAGCTCACCACAAGGACAGCTCACAGATACGCAGTATTTT	CASSPQGQLTDTQYF
TRBD1	.	TRBV13	TRBJ2-7	TGTGCCAGCAGGTCATTGGAGGGACAGGGGGCGCCCGGGGAGCAGTACTTC	CASRSLEGQGAPGEQYF
TRBD1	.	TRBV27	TRBJ1-1	TGTGCCAGCAGTGGCTCAGGGGGCACGGCGCGTTGGACGAACACTGAAGCTTTCTTT	CASSGSGGTARWTNTEAFF
.	.	TRBV4-3	TRBJ1-1	TGCGCCAGCAGCCAAGATTGGCACAACCTGAACACTGAAGCTTTCTTT	CASSQDWHNLNTEAFF
.	.	TRBV4-3	TRBJ2-3	TGCGCCAGCAGCCAAGGGAGCGTGAGGAGCTCAGATACGCAGTATTTT	CASSQGSVRSSDTQYF
.	.	TRBV12-3/TRBV12-4	TRBJ2-2	TGTGCCAGCAGTCCCACCGCCGGGGAGCTGTTTTTT	CASSPTAGELFF
TRBD2	many	TRBV20-1	TRBJ2-7	TGCAGTGCCCCCAAGGGAGGGGACGAGCAGTACTTC	CSAPKGGDEQYF
TRBD1	many	TRBV6-2/TRBV6-3	TRBJ1-5	TGTGCCAGCAGTTATCACCCCGCAGGGGGTCAGCCCCAGCATTTT	CASSYHPAGGQPQHF
TRBD1	.	TRBV5-6	TRBJ2-7	TGTGCCAGCAGCCCGAGGGGACAGACCCTCCTATTCACCTACGAGCAGTACTTC	CASSPRGQTLLFTYEQYF
.	.	TRBV11-2	TRBJ2-5	TGTGCCAGCAGCCCGCCCGGGACTTTCCAAGAGCCCCAGTACTTC	CASSPPGTFQEPQYF
TRBD1	few	TRBV3-1	TRBJ2-5	TGTGCCAGCAGCCAAGTGGGAAATGACAGGGGCCTACAAGAGACCCAGTACTTC	CASSQVGNDRGLQETQYF
.	.	TRBV7-9	TRBJ2-7	TGTGCCAGCAGCGACACCGAGACCGCCCCGTCTCCCTACGAGCAGTACTTC	CASSDTETAPSPYEQYF
TRBD1	.	TRBV4-1	TRBJ1-4	TGCGCCAGCAGTCAAGTGGGACAGACTAATGAAAAACTGTTTTTT	CASSQVGQTNEKLFF
TRBD2	many	TRBV29-1	TRBJ2-2	TGCAGCGTTGTTGCGGGAGGGGATAACACCGGGGAGCTGTTTTTT	CSVVAGGDNTGELFF
.	.	TRBV6-6	TRBJ2-1	TGTGCCAGCACCGCTCTTGGGGGAGGATACAATGAGCAGTTCTTC	CASTALGGGYNEQFF
TRBD2	.	TRBV12-3/TRBV12-4	TRBJ2-1	TGTGCCAGCAGTTTCTCGGGACTACCTTACAATGAGCAGTTCTTC	CASSFSGLPYNEQFF
.	many	TRBV6-6	TRBJ2-3	TGTGCCAGCAGCTTAGAGATAAAACCTAGCACAGATACGCAGTATTTT	CASSLEIKPSTDTQYF
TRBD1	few	TRBV28	TRBJ2-7	TGTGCCAGCAGTCGTAACAGGGGCCGTACCTACGAGCAGTACTTC	CASSRNRGRTYEQYF
.	.	TRBV11-2	TRBJ2-7	TGTGCCAGCAGCTTAGAAGACAGGACGATTAGCTCCTACGAGCAGTACTTC	CASSLEDRTISSYEQYF
.	.	TRBV5-5	TRBJ1-4	TGTGCCAGCAGCTTTGGGGGCGCCGATAATGAAAAACTGTTTTTT	CASSFGGADNEKLFF
TRBD1	.	TRBV6-6	TRBJ2-1	TGTGCCAGCAGCCCCGGGGCTCGGGACAGGGGGCATGAGCAGTTCTTC	CASSPGARDRGHEQFF
TRBD1	few	TRBV7-6	TRBJ2-7	TGTGCCAGCAGCCCCAGGATGACAGGGGAAGAGCAGTACTTC	CASSPRMTGEEQYF
.	few	TRBV28	TRBJ2-5	TGTGCCAGCAGTTTATGGGCAGAGCAAGAGACCCAGTACTTC	CASSLWAEQETQYF
TRBD1	many	TRBV7-9	TRBJ1-1	TGTGCCAGCAGTAAATCGACAGGGGTGAACACTGAAGCTTTCTTT	CASSKSTGVNTEAFF
TRBD1	.	TRBV25-1	TRBJ2-7	TGTGCCAGCAGTGTCGGGACAGGGTCCAACGAGCAGTACTTC	CASSVGTGSNEQYF
.	many	TRBV29-1	TRBJ2-7	TGCAGCGTTGAAGGCGGGGAAGGGTACGAGCAGTACTTC	CSVEGGEGYEQYF
.	.	TRBV6-5	TRBJ2-5	TGTGCCAGCAGCCCTAAGGGGTTTTACCAAGAGACCCAGTACTTC	CASSPKGFYQETQYF
TRBD2	few	TRBV3-1	TRBJ2-3	TGTGCCAGCAGCCAAGAATGGACTAGTCAGGATACGCAGTATTTT	CASSQEWTSQDTQYF
.	.	TRBV5-6	TRBJ1-3	TGTGCCAGCAGCTATGGGGTCTCTGGAAACACCATATATTTT	CASSYGVSGNTIYF
.	.	TRBV6-7	TRBJ2-3	TGTGCCAGCAGTTACAGGCTATGTCTGCCACAGATTTACGATACGCAGTATTTT	CASSYRLCLPQIYDTQYF
.	.	TRBV30	TRBJ2-7	TGTGCCTGGAGTCTTGCTTTGCCCTACGAGCAGTACTTC	CAWSLALPYEQYF
.	few	TRBV25-1	TRBJ1-1	TGTGCCAGCATCAGACCGGGGACACTTGTCGAAGCTTTCTTT	CASIRPGTLVEAFF
.	.	TRBV6-2/TRBV6-3	TRBJ1-2	TGTGCCAGCAGTTACTCGACGAATTTACGGCAGGGCGTTGCCTATGGCTACACCTTC	CASSYSTNLRQGVAYGYTF